These T cell receptor beta chains were read from a single sample in a study of T cells in localized non-small cell lung cancer. The protocol was immunoSEQ multiplex PCR, while the TCRdb copy is restricted to in-frame clones and leaves out a portion. There are 20,000 to 25,000 clones in the sample; 70% to 90% occur only once, and roughly 15% lies in the top ten. The specimen was peripheral blood, collected before any cancer treatment. All receptors come from a male donor older than 55 with stage I lung adenocarcinoma. CDR3s include the opening cysteine and the closing phenylalanine or tryptophan. The D gene is left open where the match is weak. The size entry is marked missing in some rows and otherwise reads once, few, many or a size class.

d_gene,abundance,v_gene,j_gene,CDR3aa,CDR3nt
TRBD2,.,TRBV5-1,TRBJ2-7,CASRRNSGDSGEQYF,TGCGCCAGCAGACGAAATAGCGGGGACTCGGGAGAGCAGTACTTC
.,.,TRBV19,TRBJ2-2,CASSMTLNTGELFF,TGTGCCAGTAGTATGACCCTGAACACCGGGGAGCTGTTTTTT
.,.,TRBV7-6,TRBJ1-5,CASSPTGFANQPQHF,TGTGCCAGCAGCCCCACAGGGTTTGCAAATCAGCCCCAGCATTTT
.,medium-sized,TRBV28,TRBJ1-1,CASSLEVTEAFF,TGTGCCAGCAGTTTAGAAGTTACTGAAGCTTTCTTT
.,.,TRBV21-1,TRBJ2-7,CASSKTGTGGYEQYF,TGTGCCAGCAGCAAAACCGGGACAGGGGGCTACGAGCAGTACTTC
TRBD1,.,TRBV28,TRBJ2-7,CASSSTDRVSYEQYF,TGTGCCAGCAGTTCAACTGACAGGGTCTCCTACGAGCAGTACTTC
TRBD1,.,TRBV4-1,TRBJ1-1,CASSQGQGANTEAFF,TGCGCCAGCAGCCAAGGACAGGGGGCGAACACTGAAGCTTTCTTT
.,.,TRBV5-1,TRBJ1-1,CASSLGTASGMNTEAFF,TGCGCCAGCAGCTTGGGGACAGCTTCGGGAATGAACACTGAAGCTTTCTTT
TRBD1,few,TRBV2,TRBJ2-3,CASSEQDRGMTDTQYF,TGTGCCAGCAGTGAACAGGACAGGGGGATGACAGATACGCAGTATTTT
TRBD1,.,TRBV5-4,TRBJ1-1,CASSYQQGLVRNTEAFF,TGTGCCAGCAGCTACCAACAGGGGCTCGTACGGAACACTGAAGCTTTCTTT
.,.,TRBV5-6,TRBJ2-5,CASSRSGLAETQYF,TGTGCCAGCAGCCGGTCGGGGTTAGCAGAGACCCAGTACTTC
TRBD1,.,TRBV5-8,TRBJ1-6,CASSYRGNSPLHF,TGTGCCAGCAGCTACAGGGGCAATTCACCCCTCCACTTT
TRBD1,.,TRBV6-1,TRBJ2-6,CASSEGTGGANVLTF,TGTGCCAGCAGTGAAGGGACAGGGGGGGCCAACGTCCTGACTTTC
TRBD1,.,TRBV6-6,TRBJ2-7,CASSRQGNHEQYF,TGTGCCAGCAGTCGACAGGGGAACCACGAGCAGTACTTC
TRBD1,once,TRBV19,TRBJ2-1,CASTPTGQGMQFF,TGTGCCAGTACCCCCACAGGACAGGGAATGCAGTTCTTC
.,few,TRBV6-6,TRBJ1-1,CASSPRGEDTEAFF,TGTGCCAGCAGCCCCCGGGGGGAGGACACTGAAGCTTTCTTT
TRBD1,.,TRBV28,TRBJ1-1,CASSKQGPNTEAFF,TGTGCCAGCAGCAAACAGGGGCCGAACACTGAAGCTTTCTTT
.,once,TRBV13,TRBJ2-1,CASSLGATPYNEQFF,TGTGCCAGCAGCTTAGGAGCGACGCCCTACAATGAGCAGTTCTTC
TRBD2,.,TRBV2,TRBJ2-5,CASKGGSQETQYF,TGTGCCAGCAAGGGCGGGAGTCAAGAGACCCAGTACTTC
.,.,TRBV15,TRBJ1-3,CATSKDYFSGNTIYF,TGTGCCACCAGCAAAGACTATTTCTCTGGAAACACCATATATTTT
TRBD2,.,TRBV11-1,TRBJ2-5,CASSLGGYRQETQYF,TGTGCCAGCAGCTTGGGGGGGTATAGACAAGAGACCCAGTACTTC
.,.,TRBV10-2,TRBJ2-1,CASSDPTVGPIHNEQFF,TGCGCCAGCAGTGACCCGACAGTTGGACCCATCCACAATGAGCAGTTCTTC
.,.,TRBV9,TRBJ2-3,CASSVGGTDTQYF,TGTGCCAGCAGCGTAGGGGGTACAGATACGCAGTATTTT
TRBD2,.,TRBV10-2,TRBJ2-1,CASSESTHSGGAGWFF,TGCGCCAGCAGTGAGTCGACTCACAGCGGGGGGGCAGGGTGGTTCTTC
.,once,TRBV7-2,TRBJ1-1,CASSLESSYTEAFF,TGTGCCAGCAGCTTAGAGAGTTCCTACACTGAAGCTTTCTTT
.,.,TRBV6-9,TRBJ2-7,CASSGRYEQYF,TGTGCCAGCAGTGGACGTTACGAGCAGTACTTC
TRBD2,.,TRBV6-5,TRBJ2-7,CASRPTSEYYEQYF,TGTGCCAGCAGACCCACTAGCGAGTACTACGAGCAGTACTTC
TRBD1,once,TRBV28,TRBJ2-5,CASSFSSGNLDRGTQETQYF,TGTGCCAGCAGTTTCTCGAGTGGGAATCTAGACAGGGGTACCCAAGAGACCCAGTACTTC
TRBD1,.,TRBV5-1,TRBJ1-1,CASSGTQGTEAFF,TGCGCCAGCAGCGGAACACAGGGGACTGAAGCTTTCTTT